This T cell receptor (beta chain) is drawn from a study of response to subunit inactivated influenza vaccine. Trimming pared 1 base from V and 6 bases from J, leaving 13 bases between. Germline V gives CDR1 SGHVS, CDR2 FQNEAQ. This CDR3 is built from 15 residues. This clonotype was detected ten times or more. Antigen: not known. TCRdb itself ran the RT-PCR reads through MiXCR, one entry per CDR3 protein. The sample shows approximately 490,000 distinct CDR3 sequences, approximately 7.8% of them seen only once. Notes on the study in general: A suggestion made by the authors is that each seasonal influenza vaccination recruits few new T cells.

This specimen consisted of PBMCs from blood, obtained around 25 months after vaccination. This clonotype originated in a man in his fifties or sixties who received an inactivated influenza vaccine. J is TRBJ1-5 and V is TRBV7-8; tentative D call: TRBD1 (5 bases). The CDR3 reads CASSLEWGIGQPQHF. For the CDR3, the DNA is TGTGCCAGCAGCTTAGAGTGGGGCATTGGTCAGCCCCAGCATTTT.